Listed below are T cell receptor beta chains from one sample, sequenced in a study of PD-1 and CTLA-4 blockade in melanoma. The repertoire was sequenced with immunoSEQ multiplex PCR; TCRdb's copy has only in-frame clones and lacks some. There are around 31,000 clones in the sample; 88% occur only once, and 5% to 8% lies in the top ten. The sequences come from CD8+ T cells from peripheral blood, collected from a patient given anti-PD-1 treatment. The receptors derive from a human donor with melanoma. CDR3s include the opening cysteine and the closing phenylalanine or tryptophan.

V gene | CDR3 protein
TRBV4-1 | CASSQEARGGNEQFF
TRBV18 | CASSPPGLGYNEQFF
TRBV5-1 | CASSHRDHNTEAFF
TRBV18 | CASSPQGTTNEKLFF
TRBV11-1 | CASSSPRGQSQPQHF
TRBV28 | CAITDSREKLFF
TRBV5-4 | CASSSAYEQYF
TRBV14 | CASSQGGMRSNEQFF
TRBV4-1 | CASSQDEGATGELFF
TRBV29-1 | CSVEVGNTEAFF
TRBV6-5 | CASRTGTLEIYEQYF
TRBV27 | CASSFLAENTGELFF
TRBV5-4 | CASSLGGALTDTQYF
TRBV7-8 | CASSPRRVNTEAFF
TRBV9 | CASSTNRGTDTQYF
TRBV14 | CASSLWTGDEQYF
TRBV30 | CALRKGNSPLHF
TRBV2 | CASSEGAPPSSPLHF
TRBV7-9 | CASSSALVGRSQYEQYF
TRBV7-2 | CASSPRFDRGPYNEQFF
TRBV12-3/TRBV12-4 | CASSSTRSEAFF
TRBV5-6 | CASSFGGNTEAFF
TRBV4-1 | CASSQEWVGSQPQHF
TRBV11-3 | CASSLGGNTEAFF
TRBV5-8 | CASSLLGWPVQFF
TRBV27 | CASSRDPWTNYEQYF
TRBV4-3 | CASSQGPGQLSSYEQYF
TRBV18 | CASSPPDRLNYGYTF
TRBV9 | CASSPTEAFF
TRBV11-1 | CASSPRGTGANVLTF
TRBV29-1 | CSVEGDRDFRYGYTF
TRBV12-3/TRBV12-4 | CASSLERGTEAFF
TRBV24-1 | CATSEYEGDEQYF
TRBV6-1 | CASSESNSYGYTF
TRBV28 | CASSFPGTSYSGDTEAFF
TRBV5-1 | CASSTSGGNTDTQYF
TRBV6-2/TRBV6-3 | CASSYSPATGETQYF
TRBV7-2 | CASSLSSRDTKWPQHF
TRBV11-2 | CASSLTGGDGYTF
TRBV12-1 | CASSPQDSGGPTYEQYF
TRBV7-9 | CASSSGTGAYEQYF
TRBV4-3 | CASSQDLGGITDTQYF
TRBV4-3 | CASSQDSDSNYGYTF
TRBV4-3 | CASSPHRVGYEQYF
TRBV28 | CASIGGRARELFF
TRBV29-1 | CSVEYTGGSYNEQFF
TRBV5-8 | CASSLGGNEQFF
TRBV7-9 | CASSPLGMNTGELFF
TRBV6-5 | CASSYASRDSPLHF
TRBV6-6 | CASSGTGELFF
TRBV11-2 | CASSLQGYEQYF
TRBV4-1 | CASSQDWAASSYEQYF
TRBV7-6 | CASSRRVGAQWPQHF